Listed here are 19 T cell receptor beta chains from one sample, sequenced in a study of vaccination and CD4 T cells after COVID-19. Noted treatment: approximately nine-day PBMC culture with coronavirus spike peptide pools or control peptides (ViraFEST assay). Their specific antigens are unknown. The Oncomine TCR Beta short-read assay was what sequenced the DNA obtained from cultured CD4+ T cells. TCRdb redid the calling of the PCR reads with MiXCR, one entry per CDR3 protein. The sample carries roughly 9,800 distinct CDR3 sequences, 59% recorded once. The specimen was CD4+ T cells from blood, cultured in vitro. These receptors were collected from a human donor who had recovered from COVID-19.

Only a few counts were recorded for this clonotype. The chain joins TRBV5-4 to TRBJ1-1; a possible D gene is TRBD1 (5 bases). The germline V gene has CDR1 SGHNT and CDR2 YYREEE (reference sequence). The CDR3 has 13 residues. Trimming took 1 base from V and 3 from J, leaving 7 bases between them. The CDR3 spells CASSLQGHTEAFF. CDR3 sequence (DNA): TGTGCCAGCAGCTTGCAGGGTCACACTGAAGCTTTCTTT.

The rearrangement uses TRBV20-1 and TRBJ2-5; perhaps TRBD2 as D (6 bases). V lost 0 bases and J lost 4, with 33 bases in between. From germline, CDR1 is DFQATT and CDR2 SNEGSKA (reference sequence). The CDR3 sequence is 21 residues long. Here the CDR3 DNA reads TGCAGTGCTAGAGATCTCATGCGGGCGGGACGGGAGTTCTATGAGAGAGAGACCCAGTACTTC. Its protein is CSARDLMRAGREFYERETQYF.

This chain connects TRBV11-3 to TRBJ2-5; TRBD2 is a possible D gene (6 bases). CDR3 length: 16 amino acids. V was pared by 5 bases and J by 8 bases, with 24 bases between. Germline V gives CDR1 SGHNT, CDR2 YENEEA. In nucleotides, the CDR3 is TGTGCCAGCAGCCGACGGGAGACCCGGATGGTTGAAACCCAGTACTTC. Its translation is CASSRRETRMVETQYF. Together with reference TRBV11-3 and TRBJ2-5, the CDR3 gives the full variable domain: EAGVVQSPRYKIIEKKQPVAFWCNPISGHNTLYWYLQNLGQGPELLIRYENEEAVDDSQLPKDRFSAERLKGVDSTLKIQPAELGDSAVYLCASSRRETRMVETQYFGPGTRLLVL.

The chain is built from TRBV14 and TRBJ1-6; D is unclear. V was cut by 4 bases and J by 6 bases, with 13 bases left in between. This CDR3 has 15 residues. Germline values: CDR1 SGHDN, CDR2 FVKESK. CDR3 bases: TGTGCCAGCAGCCTAAAAGGAAGTGGTAATTCACCCCTCCACTTT. It encodes CASSLKGSGNSPLHF.

The gene calls are TRBV19 and TRBJ2-2; D might be TRBD1 (6 bases). The CDR3 is made up of 14 amino acids. V lost 7 bases, J lost 1 base, and 10 bases lay in between. CDR1 is LNHDA and CDR2 is SQIVND in the germline V gene (reference sequence). The DNA of the CDR3 is TGTGCCAGTACTGAACAGGGGAACACCGGGGAGCTGTTTTTT. Protein sequence: CASTEQGNTGELFF. Based on the CDR3 plus reference TRBV19 and TRBJ2-2, the full variable domain is DGGITQSPKYLFRKEGQNVTLSCEQNLNHDAMYWYRQDPGQGLRLIYYSQIVNDFQKGDIAEGYSVSREKKESFPLTVTSAQKNPTAFYLCASTEQGNTGELFFGEGSRLTVL.

The rearrangement links TRBV7-2 to TRBJ2-1; TRBD2 matches 10 bases. Germline assignment: CDR1 SGHTA and CDR2 FQGNSA. Germline trimming cut 7 bases from V and 3 bases from J; bases unmatched to any gene: 6. This CDR3 spans 15 amino acids. CDR3 protein: CASIPGLAFYNEQFF. DNA for the CDR3: TGTGCCAGCATTCCGGGACTAGCGTTCTACAATGAGCAGTTCTTC.

V is TRBV11-3 and J is TRBJ1-4, with D tentatively TRBD1 (5 bases). V shed 5 bases and J shed 8 bases, with 18 bases lying between them. The V gene's germline CDR1 is SGHNT and CDR2 YENEEA. The CDR3 extends over 15 amino acids. The CDR3 bases are TGTGCCAGCAGCACCCGTCCCGGGACCGGCGAAAAACTGTTTTTT. As protein: CASSTRPGTGEKLFF.

This clonotype showed up just once. CDR3: CASSPLAGGTYYEQYF. The DNA for the CDR3 is TGTGCCAGCTCACCCCTAGCGGGGGGAACGTATTACGAGCAGTACTTC. This chain joins TRBV18 and TRBJ2-7; 11 bases agree with TRBD2. The germline V gene encodes CDR1 KGHSH and CDR2 LQKENI. The CDR3 runs to 16 residues. With 3 bases clipped from V and 4 bases from J, the junction kept 8 bases outside the gene matches.

The V gene is TRBV12-3 or TRBV12-4, the J gene TRBJ2-2; no firm D call. V was clipped by 5 bases and J by 5 bases, with 18 bases between them. This CDR3 comprises 16 residues. DNA for the CDR3: TGTGCCAGCAGTCCCTACTCGACACGTACGACCGGGGAGCTGTTTTTT. It translates to CASSPYSTRTTGELFF.

This clonotype has only one observation. The chain is built from TRBV29-1 and TRBJ1-2, with TRBD1 as a possible D gene (6 bases). CDR1 is SQVTM and CDR2 is ANQGSEA in the germline V gene. The CDR3 sequence is 14 residues long. V was cut by 7 bases and J by 1 base, with 16 bases left in between. Here the CDR3 reads CSALGDIFNYGYTF. Written as DNA, the CDR3 is TGCAGCGCCCTGGGGGACATATTTAACTATGGCTACACCTTC. The full variable domain, in which reference TRBV29-1 and TRBJ1-2 provide the parts outside the CDR3, is SAVISQKPSRDICQRGTSLTIQCQVDSQVTMMFWYRQQPGQSLTLIATANQGSEATYESGFVIDKFPISRPNLTFSTLTVSNMSPEDSSIYLCSALGDIFNYGYTFGSGTRLTVV.

This clonotype has just a few counts. The chain is built from TRBV19 and TRBJ2-5, with 11 bases identical to TRBD2. Germline loops: CDR1 LNHDA, CDR2 SQIVND (reference sequence). J lost 1 base, V lost 1 base, and 5 bases had no gene match. CDR3 length: 17 amino acids. DNA of the CDR3: TGTGCCAGTAGTATAGGATGGACTAGCGGGCCCCAAGAGACCCAGTACTTC. Its protein is CASSIGWTSGPQETQYF.

The V call is TRBV9, the J call TRBJ2-3; unclear D gene. V lost 1 base and J 6 bases, leaving 12 bases between the germline ends. Germline lookup yields CDR1 SGDLS and CDR2 YYNGEE. The CDR3 is 14 residues long. CDR3 nucleotide sequence: TGTGCCAGCAGCGTACCCGACGTTAGGGATACGCAGTATTTT. Encoded protein: CASSVPDVRDTQYF.

The rearrangement uses TRBV9 and TRBJ1-1; D not resolved. With 4 bases removed from V and 4 bases from J, the gap between germline ends came to 17 bases. Germline CDR1 and CDR2: SGDLS and YYNGEE. The CDR3 length is 15 residues. CDR3 sequence: CASSPRLRVATEAFF. DNA for the CDR3: TGTGCCAGCAGCCCCCGCCTGAGGGTGGCCACTGAAGCTTTCTTT.

The chain is built from TRBV19 and TRBJ2-2; D not certain. Trimming removed 5 bases at V and 7 bases at J, with 5 bases between. Per the germline V gene, CDR1 is LNHDA and CDR2 is SQIVND (reference sequence). The CDR3 is 11 residues long. The CDR3 bases are TGTGCCAGTAGTTCCCGCGGGGAGCTGTTTTTT. It is translated as CASSSRGELFF.

This chain joins TRBV4-2 and TRBJ2-7, with 9 bases lining up with TRBD2. CDR3 length: 14 amino acids. V lost 4 bases and J lost 5; bases outside the gene matches: 6. Germline V gene sequence: CDR1 LGHNA, CDR2 YNFKEQ. CDR3: CASSRGLAEDEQYF. Written as DNA, the CDR3 is TGTGCCAGCAGCCGGGGACTAGCCGAGGACGAGCAGTACTTC.

The gene calls are TRBV21-1 and TRBJ1-5; the table assigns TRBD1, which was not confirmed against the DNA. TRBV21-1 is designated a pseudogene. CDR3 size: 16 residues. DNA of the CDR3: TGTGCCAGCAGCAAAACAGGGCACAGACTCAATCAGCCCCAGCATTTT. It translates to CASSKTGHRLNQPQHF.

The rearrangement uses TRBV6-1 and TRBJ2-2; TRBD2 matches 11 bases. Germline V gives CDR1 MNHNS, CDR2 SASEGT. The CDR3 spans 14 residues. J gave up 6 bases and V 9 bases, and 6 bases lay outside the gene matches. The CDR3 DNA reads as TGTGCCAGTAGCGGGAGGGCCTATGCCGGGGAGCTGTTTTTT. It encodes CASSGRAYAGELFF.

Only a few counts were recorded for this clonotype. The J gene is TRBJ1-2, the V gene TRBV6-2 or TRBV6-3, with TRBD1 matching 7 bases. The CDR3 totals 16 residues. J lost 4 bases, V lost 5 bases, and 13 bases had no gene match. In germline, CDR1 is MNHEY, CDR2 SVGEGT. This CDR3 reads CASSRPRDSNTYGYTF. The CDR3 nucleotides are TGTGCCAGCAGTCGGCCCCGGGACAGTAATACCTATGGCTACACCTTC.

The chain employs TRBV20-1 and TRBJ2-3; D remains ambiguous. CDR1 is DFQATT, CDR2 SNEGSKA, per germline (reference sequence). Trimming took 3 bases from V and 1 from J, leaving 5 bases between them. This CDR3 is 12 amino acids long. In DNA, the CDR3 is TGCAGTGCTAGGGGCCGCACAGATACGCAGTATTTT. Protein product: CSARGRTDTQYF.